A single sample gave rise to the 17 T cell receptor beta chains below, sequenced in a study of T cells in Graves' hyperthyroidism and ophthalmopathy. Amplification of TCR beta CDR3 regions used RNA as the template. The study used the HTBI primer set for a first-round RT-PCR of the TCR CDR3. Via MiXCR, TCRdb re-called the multiplex PCR reads, giving one row per CDR3 protein. The data show around 700,000 distinct CDR3 sequences, with approximately 19% seen just once and approximately 16% held by the top ten. The sequencing input was blood. Receptors originate from a woman between 45 and 60 years old with Graves' hyperthyroidism that later progressed to Graves' ophthalmopathy.

There are a few counts of this clonotype. The chain's CDR3 is CASVHRDYYTGELFF. The CDR3 DNA reads TGTGCCAGCGTTCACCGGGACTATTACACCGGGGAGCTGTTTTTT. The chain couples TRBV5-5 to TRBJ2-2; 7 bases line up with TRBD2. Germline CDR1 SGHKS, CDR2 YYEKEE (reference sequence). The length of the CDR3 is 15 residues. After removal of 7 bases from V and 3 bases from J, the junction contained 9 bases not matched to a gene.

Ten or more counts support this clonotype. The genes are TRBV6-1 and TRBJ1-1; D gene uncertain. The CDR3 runs 14 residues. V was pared by 6 bases and J by 2 bases, with 13 bases between. Germline V gives CDR1 MNHNS, CDR2 SASEGT. The CDR3 nucleotides are TGTGCCAGCAGGGCCGAGAGACCTAACACTGAAGCTTTCTTT. Its translation is CASRAERPNTEAFF.

This clonotype turned up a few times. V and J are TRBV10-3 and TRBJ2-3; D is unresolved. This CDR3 has 15 amino acids. Deletions cut 2 bases from V and 2 bases from J, with 11 bases between. CDR1 is ENHRY, CDR2 SYGVKD, per germline. CDR3 protein: CAISERPESTDTQYF. Here the CDR3 DNA reads TGTGCCATCAGTGAGAGGCCCGAGTCCACAGATACGCAGTATTTT.

This clonotype was seen a handful of times. The V gene is TRBV18, the J gene TRBJ2-7; no clear D. This CDR3 is 14 amino acids long. CDR1 and CDR2 (germline): KGHSH, LQKENI. V lost 2 bases to trimming and J lost 4 bases, with 12 bases between them. The CDR3 sequence: CASSPGPGRYEQYF. The CDR3 region has the DNA TGTGCCAGCTCACCAGGTCCAGGCCGTTACGAGCAGTACTTC. Supplemented by reference TRBV18 and TRBJ2-7, the full variable domain reads NAGVMQNPRHLVRRRGQEARLRCSPMKGHSHVYWYRQLPEEGLKFMVYLQKENIIDESGMPKERFSAEFPKEGPSILRIQQVVRGDSAAYFCASSPGPGRYEQYFGPGTRLTVT.

In its sample, this clonotype was seen many times. The chain has TRBV5-4 and TRBJ2-3, with no clear D. CDR1 is SGHNT, CDR2 YYREEE, per germline (reference sequence). The V gene lost 1 base and the J gene lost 0 bases, with 3 bases spanning the gap. The CDR3 consists of 13 residues. CDR3 loop: CASSLISTDTQYF. CDR3 nucleotides: TGTGCCAGCAGCTTGATCAGCACAGATACGCAGTATTTT.

This clonotype was seen a few times. Here the CDR3 reads CASSLDGRITEAFF. In DNA, the CDR3 is TGTGCCAGCAGCTTAGACGGGCGGATCACTGAAGCTTTCTTT. The rearrangement uses TRBV7-8 and TRBJ1-1; D unclear. This CDR3 contains 14 residues. Deletions cut 1 base from V and 4 bases from J, with 10 bases between. The germline CDR1 and CDR2 sequences are SGHVS and FQNEAQ.

This clonotype was observed many times. The genes are TRBV27 and TRBJ1-2, with a weak D call TRBD1 (5 bases). With 8 bases removed from V and 4 bases from J, the gap between germline ends came to 17 bases. This CDR3 is 14 amino acids long. The germline V gene has CDR1 MNHEY and CDR2 SMNVEV (reference sequence). CDR3 in amino acids: CASGPSGQTYGYTF. CDR3 coding DNA: TGTGCCAGCGGTCCCTCCGGACAAACCTATGGCTACACCTTC.

The sample holds a few counts of this clonotype. In DNA, the CDR3 is TGTGCCAGCAGTGACACCATTAGCTCCTACAATGAGCAGTTCTTC. It specifies CASSDTISSYNEQFF. The gene calls are TRBV27 and TRBJ2-1; D uncertain. Germline loops: CDR1 MNHEY, CDR2 SMNVEV (reference sequence). This CDR3 is 15 amino acids long. Trimming removed 5 bases at V and 0 bases at J, with 11 bases between.

This clonotype came up a few times. This chain links TRBV14 with TRBJ2-5, with D perhaps matching TRBD1 (6 bases). This CDR3 spans 18 amino acids. CDR1 and CDR2 (germline): SGHDN, FVKESK. Trimming cost V 2 bases and J 2 bases, with 21 bases left between them. The CDR3 DNA is TGTGCCAGCAGCCAACCACCACGGGACACCCAATTTCAAGAGACCCAGTACTTC. This translates into CASSQPPRDTQFQETQYF.

This clonotype was observed at least ten times. The V gene is TRBV5-1, the J gene TRBJ2-1; 11 bases align to TRBD2. CDR3 length: 18 residues. Germline-derived CDR1 and CDR2 are SGHRS and YFSETQ. Germline trimming cut 4 bases from V and 0 bases from J; bases unmatched to any gene: 9. The CDR3 sequence is CASSPVLAGGSSYNEQFF. The CDR3 nucleotides are TGCGCCAGCAGCCCAGTCCTAGCGGGGGGCAGCTCCTACAATGAGCAGTTCTTC.

This chain links TRBV9 with TRBJ2-1, with 8 bases that match TRBD2. V gave up 4 bases and J gave up 1 base; unmatched junction bases: 7. Germline V CDR1 and CDR2: SGDLS, YYNGEE. The CDR3 is 16 residues long. CDR3 loop: CASSPAGGRSYNEQFF. The CDR3 nucleotides read TGTGCCAGCAGCCCCGCGGGGGGCCGGTCCTACAATGAGCAGTTCTTC.

This clonotype was seen at least ten times. This chain uses TRBV7-8 with TRBJ2-7, with 7 nucleotides matching TRBD1. J was trimmed by 5 bases and V by 3 bases; bases with no gene match: 4. Per germline, CDR1 SGHVS and CDR2 FQNEAQ. The CDR3 has 13 amino acids. The chain's CDR3 is CASSFLDRDEQYF. The CDR3 DNA reads as TGTGCCAGCAGCTTCCTCGACAGGGACGAGCAGTACTTC.

V is TRBV20-1 and J is TRBJ1-5, with no clear D. The CDR3 extends over 13 amino acids. CDR1 is DFQATT and CDR2 is SNEGSKA in the germline V gene (reference sequence). With 6 bases removed from V and 3 bases from J, the gap between germline ends came to 12 bases. The CDR3 region is CSARESLNQPQHF. The CDR3 DNA sequence: TGCAGTGCCCGCGAGAGCCTCAATCAGCCCCAGCATTTT.

Only a few counts were recorded for this clonotype. V and J are TRBV20-1 and TRBJ2-3, with 7 bases identical to TRBD2. CDR1 is DFQATT, CDR2 SNEGSKA, per germline (reference sequence). This CDR3 region has 17 residues. Unmatched junction bases numbered 20, after V lost 7 bases and J lost 4 bases. The CDR3 protein is CSVRYGGRSVLSDTQYF. CDR3 in DNA: TGCAGTGTCCGCTACGGGGGGAGGTCGGTACTATCAGATACGCAGTATTTT.

Comment on this clonotype: The junction shows a germline mismatch at one end, possibly a read error. The gene calls are TRBV12-3 or TRBV12-4 and TRBJ2-6, with 8 bases identical to TRBD2. There are 15 residues in the CDR3. CDR3 in amino acids: CASSTIKAGVNVLTF. CDR3 bases: TGTGCCAGCAGTACGATCAAAGCGGGGGTCAACGTCCTGACTTTC.

This clonotype was seen many times. The rearrangement links TRBV7-9 to TRBJ2-7; D remains ambiguous. This CDR3 is built from 16 residues. Germline V gene data show CDR1 as SEHNR and CDR2 as FQNEAQ (reference sequence). Trimming cost V 3 bases and J 0 bases, with 15 bases left between them. The CDR3 loop is CASSFTSAESSYEQYF. The CDR3 bases are TGTGCCAGCAGCTTTACGTCTGCGGAGAGCTCCTACGAGCAGTACTTC.

This chain joins TRBV6-5 and TRBJ1-2; the match to TRBD1 covers 8 bases. This CDR3 contains 13 residues. Trimming took 2 bases from V and 8 from J; bases not matched to a gene: 4. Germline V gene sequence: CDR1 MNHEY, CDR2 SVGAGI. CDR3 loop: CASSYVDREGYTF. In DNA, the CDR3 is TGTGCCAGCAGTTACGTGGACAGGGAGGGCTACACCTTC.